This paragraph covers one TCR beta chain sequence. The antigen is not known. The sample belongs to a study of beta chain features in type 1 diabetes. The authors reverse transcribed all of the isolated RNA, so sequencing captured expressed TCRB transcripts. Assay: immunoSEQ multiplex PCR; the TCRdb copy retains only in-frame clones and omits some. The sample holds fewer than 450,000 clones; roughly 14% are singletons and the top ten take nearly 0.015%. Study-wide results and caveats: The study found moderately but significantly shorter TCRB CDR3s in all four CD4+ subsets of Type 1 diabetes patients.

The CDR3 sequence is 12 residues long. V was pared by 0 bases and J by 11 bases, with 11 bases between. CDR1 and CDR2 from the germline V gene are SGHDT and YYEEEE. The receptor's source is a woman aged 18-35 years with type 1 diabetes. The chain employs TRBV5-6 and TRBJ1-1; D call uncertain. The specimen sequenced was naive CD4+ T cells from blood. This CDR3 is CASSLGPGVAFF. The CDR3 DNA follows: TGTGCCAGCAGCTTGGGTCCTGGAGTCGCTTTCTTT.